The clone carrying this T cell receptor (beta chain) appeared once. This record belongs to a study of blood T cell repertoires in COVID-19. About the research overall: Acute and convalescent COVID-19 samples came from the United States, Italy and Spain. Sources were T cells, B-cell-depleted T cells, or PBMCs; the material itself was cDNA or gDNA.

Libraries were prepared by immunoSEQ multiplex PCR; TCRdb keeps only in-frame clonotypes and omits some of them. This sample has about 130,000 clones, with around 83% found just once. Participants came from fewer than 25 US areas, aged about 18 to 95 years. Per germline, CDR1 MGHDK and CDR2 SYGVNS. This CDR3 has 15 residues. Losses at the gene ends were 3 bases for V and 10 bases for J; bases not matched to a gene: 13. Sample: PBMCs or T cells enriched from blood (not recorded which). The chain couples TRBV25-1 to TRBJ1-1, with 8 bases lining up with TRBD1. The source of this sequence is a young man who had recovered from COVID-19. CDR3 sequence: CASSDPSSGTGRAFF. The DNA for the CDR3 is TGTGCCAGCAGTGATCCATCCTCCGGGACAGGACGAGCTTTCTTT. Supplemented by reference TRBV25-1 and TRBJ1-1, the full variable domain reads EADIYQTPRYLVIGTGKKITLECSQTMGHDKMYWYQQDPGMELHLIHYSYGVNSTEKGDLSSESTVSRIRTEHFPLTLESARPSHTSQYLCASSDPSSGTGRAFFGQGTRLTVV.